This TCR beta chain was recorded in a study of shared clonotypes between healthy human individuals. Trimming removed 8 bases from V and 1 base from J; junction bases left unmatched: 8. Germline V gene sequence: CDR1 MDHEN, CDR2 SYDVKM. CDR3 length: 14 residues. The table came from immunoSEQ multiplex PCR; TCRdb's copy has only in-frame clones and leaves some out. The sample lists about 470,000 clones; roughly 83% were seen once. This rearrangement joins TRBV28 to TRBJ2-7, with 7 positions matching TRBD1. This receptor was identified in a woman aged 40 to 50 in good health. Some clones in this sample may be carry-over from other donors' samples. Input material: PBMCs. The CDR3 nucleotides read TGTGCCAGCGGAATAGACAGGGTTTCCTACGAGCAGTACTTC. Its protein product is CASGIDRVSYEQYF.